A single sample gave rise to the 6 T cell receptor beta chains below, sequenced in a study of blood T cell repertoires in COVID-19. The method was immunoSEQ multiplex PCR; TCRdb's version includes in-frame clones alone and lacks a portion of them. The table has about 300,000 clones, roughly 90% seen once. Input material: peripheral blood. The receptors derive from a woman under 40 with COVID-19, enrolled during active disease.

This CDR3 reads CASTSGSREGYTF. The CDR3 region has the DNA TGTGCCAGCACCTCCGGATCAAGGGAGGGCTACACCTTC. V and J are TRBV9 and TRBJ1-2; the D is unclear. The CDR3 runs to 13 residues. Germline loops: CDR1 SGDLS, CDR2 YYNGEE. Trimming took off 6 bases at V and 8 bases at J, with 17 bases between the two ends. The full variable domain, with the rest looked up from reference TRBV9 and TRBJ1-2, is DSGVTQTPKHLITATGQRVTLRCSPRSGDLSVYWYQQSLDQGLQFLIQYYNGEERAKGNILERFSAQQFPDLHSELNLSSLELGDSALYFCASTSGSREGYTFGSGTRLTVV.

This clone has just one count. This sequence joins TRBV6-1 and TRBJ1-1; D gene unclear. The germline V gene encodes CDR1 MNHNS and CDR2 SASEGT. Trimming removed 5 bases at V and 4 bases at J, with 14 bases between. The CDR3 length is 14 residues. In nucleotides, the CDR3 is TGTGCCAGCAGTAGCCTATGGGAGGGCACTGAAGCTTTCTTT. Its translation is CASSSLWEGTEAFF.

This clone was observed once. The chain uses TRBV7-8 and TRBJ1-2; D unclear. The CDR3 has 14 residues. The germline gives CDR1 SGHVS, CDR2 FQNEAQ. V lost 0 bases and J 1 base, leaving 6 bases between the germline ends. CDR3 in amino acids: CASSLAGSNYGYTF. The CDR3 DNA is TGTGCCAGCAGCTTAGCGGGCAGTAACTATGGCTACACCTTC. Filled out from reference TRBV7-8 and TRBJ1-2, the complete variable domain reads GAGVSQSPRYKVAKRGQDVALRCDPISGHVSLFWYQQALGQGPEFLTYFQNEAQLDKSGLPSDRFFAERPEGSVSTLKIQRTQQEDSAVYLCASSLAGSNYGYTFGSGTRLTVV.

This clone was seen just once. The chain employs TRBV5-4 and TRBJ2-5, with TRBD2 as a possible D gene (6 bases). CDR1 is SGHNT and CDR2 is YYREEE in the germline V gene (reference sequence). The V and J ends lost 3 bases and 4 bases respectively, with 19 bases between them. The CDR3 has 16 amino acids. DNA for the CDR3: TGTGCCAGCAGCTGGGAAGGGAGGAGGGAACGAGAGACCCAGTACTTC. This codes for CASSWEGRRERETQYF.

The rearrangement uses TRBV7-3 and TRBJ2-3; D is unresolved. Germline loops: CDR1 SGHTA, CDR2 FQGTGA. The CDR3 is 13 residues long. Trimming left V 2 bases short and J 6 bases short, with 9 bases between. The CDR3 loop reads CASSLFSEDTQYF. CDR3 coding DNA: TGTGCCAGCAGCTTATTTTCCGAGGATACGCAGTATTTT.

The rearrangement links TRBV2 to TRBJ2-7, with D tentatively TRBD1 (6 bases). Trimming cost V 7 bases and J 3 bases, with 16 bases left between them. CDR1 is SNHLY and CDR2 is FYNNEI in the germline V gene. The CDR3 extends over 14 amino acids. CDR3 sequence reads: CASKITGNYYEQYF. DNA for the CDR3: TGTGCCAGCAAAATCACAGGGAATTACTACGAGCAGTACTTC. The whole variable domain, filled in from reference TRBV2 and TRBJ2-7, reads EPEVTQTPSHQVTQMGQEVILRCVPISNHLYFYWYRQILGQKVEFLVSFYNNEISEKSEIFDDQFSVERPDGSNFTLKIRSTKLEDSAMYFCASKITGNYYEQYFGPGTRLTVT.